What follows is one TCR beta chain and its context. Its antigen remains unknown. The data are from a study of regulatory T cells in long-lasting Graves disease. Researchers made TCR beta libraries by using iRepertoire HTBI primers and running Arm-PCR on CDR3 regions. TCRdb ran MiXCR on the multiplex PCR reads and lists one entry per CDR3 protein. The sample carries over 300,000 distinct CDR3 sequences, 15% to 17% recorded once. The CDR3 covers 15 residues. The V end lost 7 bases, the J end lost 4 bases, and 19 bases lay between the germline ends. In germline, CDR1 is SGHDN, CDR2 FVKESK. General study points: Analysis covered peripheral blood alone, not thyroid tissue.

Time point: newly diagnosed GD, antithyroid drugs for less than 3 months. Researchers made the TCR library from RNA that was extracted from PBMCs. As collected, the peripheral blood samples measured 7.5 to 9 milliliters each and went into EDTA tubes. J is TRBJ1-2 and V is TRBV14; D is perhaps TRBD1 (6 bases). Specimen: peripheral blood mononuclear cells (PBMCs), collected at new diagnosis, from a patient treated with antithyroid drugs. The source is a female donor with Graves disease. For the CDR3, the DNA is TGTGCCAGCACCGCAACTCCTACAGGGATCTATGGCTACACCTTC. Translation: CASTATPTGIYGYTF.